This T cell receptor beta chain was found in a study of shared clonotypes between healthy human individuals. Assay: immunoSEQ multiplex PCR; the TCRdb copy retains only in-frame clones and omits some. The repertoire holds fewer than 2.5 million clones, roughly 93% seen once, with 0.36% in the top ten. Germline trimming cut 4 bases from V and 5 bases from J; bases unmatched to any gene: 6. Germline V gene lookup returns CDR1 SEHNR and CDR2 FQNEAQ (reference sequence). This CDR3 comprises 15 residues. The sequenced sample consisted of naive CD4+ T cells from PBMCs. Subset here: CD45RA+ positively selected. The origin of this receptor is a young man in good health. Some clones in this sample may be carry-over from other donors' samples. The rearrangement joins TRBV7-9 to TRBJ1-5, with 9 bases lining up with TRBD1. For the CDR3, the DNA is TGTGCCAGCAGCTCCGACAGGGGGGGAGATCAGCCCCAGCATTTT. Its protein is CASSSDRGGDQPQHF.